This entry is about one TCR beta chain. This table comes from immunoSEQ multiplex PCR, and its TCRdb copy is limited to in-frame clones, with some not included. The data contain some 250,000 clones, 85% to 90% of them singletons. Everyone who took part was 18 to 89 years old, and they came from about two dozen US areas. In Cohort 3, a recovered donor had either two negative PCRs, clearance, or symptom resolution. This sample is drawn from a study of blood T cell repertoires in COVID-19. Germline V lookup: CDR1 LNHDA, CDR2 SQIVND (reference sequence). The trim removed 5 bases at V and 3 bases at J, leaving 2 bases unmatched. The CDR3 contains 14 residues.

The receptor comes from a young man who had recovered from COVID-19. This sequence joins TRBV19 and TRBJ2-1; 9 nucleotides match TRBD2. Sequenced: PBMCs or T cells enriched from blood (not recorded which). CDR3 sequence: CASSPAGGYNEQFF. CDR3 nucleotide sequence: TGTGCCAGTAGTCCAGCGGGAGGCTACAATGAGCAGTTCTTC.